This record concerns one T cell receptor (beta chain) sequence. Its antigen is unknown. This sample stems from a study of CD4 T cells in relation to SARS-CoV-2 and coronaviruses. The table came from immunoSEQ multiplex PCR; TCRdb's copy has only in-frame clones and leaves some out. Seen here are more than 15,000 clones, about 78% observed once, and the top ten hold approximately 20%. Germline V CDR1 and CDR2: SNHLY, FYNNEI. Trimming removed 8 bases from V and 0 bases from J, with 17 bases in between. The CDR3 loop spans 15 amino acids. Before the COVID-19 pandemic, during about 2010-2018, CD4+ T cells were taken from unexposed donors. After nine to ten days of culture, CD4+ T cells were isolated. Half the medium was replaced with IL-2 medium on days 3 and 7.

This sequence was found in a human donor in good health. What was sequenced was CD4+ T cells from PBMCs, cultured in vitro. The rearrangement joins TRBV2 to TRBJ2-7; either TRBD1 or TRBD2 may fit D (5 bases each). CDR3 in amino acids: CASAQGAGDSYEQYF. As DNA, the CDR3 is TGTGCCAGCGCTCAGGGCGCGGGCGACTCCTACGAGCAGTACTTC.